The subject of this entry is one T cell receptor beta chain. What it recognizes is unknown. The data are from a study of T-cell reconstitution after alpha-beta-depleted transplantation in children. This CDR3 spans 15 amino acids. Germline-derived CDR1 and CDR2 are SGHTA and FQGNSA. J was trimmed by 7 bases and V by 4 bases; bases with no gene match: 10. The TCRbeta library was prepared with unique molecular identifiers. TCRdb processed the PCR reads anew with MiXCR; each CDR3 protein has one entry. The table records roughly 310,000 distinct CDR3 sequences, about a quarter of them present only once. Study outcomes and limitations: In patients about two months after transplant, alpha-beta T cells reportedly arose from several hundred expanded graft clones. One year after transplant, T-cell counts and diversity came mostly from newly produced T cells. From surviving recipient T cells and thymic progenitors came the high day-60 TCRbeta diversity observed in some patients.

This sequence joins TRBV7-2 and TRBJ2-7, with 10 bases aligning to TRBD1. The receptor was isolated from a male patient aged 10-17 years who had a stem cell transplant for acute lymphoblastic leukemia, so the T cells may come from the graft donor. Sequenced here: PBMCs, mostly from graft donor cells, sampled 180 days after TCRalphabeta/CD19-depleted stem cell transplant. The CDR3 loop is CASSSTGTGVREQYF. The CDR3 DNA sequence: TGTGCCAGCAGCTCCACCGGGACAGGGGTCCGAGAGCAGTACTTC.